This T cell receptor beta chain was obtained from a study of T cell repertoires in cytomegalovirus infection. Whole-study context: TCR beta signatures that were public indicated CMV infection and matching HLA type. Study outcomes and limitations: Ex vivo responses were dominated by HLA-C-restricted CMV-specific TCR beta clonotypes.

TCRdb reanalysed the reads using MiXCR and keeps one entry per CDR3 protein. The sample contains more than 650,000 distinct CDR3 sequences, 35% of which appear only once. The V segment lost 4 bases and the J segment 4 bases; nucleotides outside the gene matches: 5. CDR3 size: 15 residues. Germline CDR1 reads SGHDN; CDR2 reads FVKESK. This clonotype appeared a few times. Its target is unknown. The TCR sequence derives from a human donor in good health (CMV status not recorded). Some clones in this sample may be carry-over from other donors' samples. The material sequenced was PBMCs. The chain couples TRBV14 to TRBJ1-4; TRBD1 aligns across 8 bases. CDR3 nucleotide sequence: TGTGCCAGCAGCCGGGGACAGGCCTATAATGAAAAACTGTTTTTT. Translation: CASSRGQAYNEKLFF.